The 21 T cell receptor beta chains below were found in one sample sequenced in a study of PD-1 blockade in mismatch repair-deficient tumors. Libraries were prepared by immunoSEQ multiplex PCR; TCRdb keeps only in-frame clonotypes and omits some of them. The sample gives 120,000 or so clones, approximately 86% of which show up once; less than 15% is in the top ten. Sequencing was performed on peripheral blood, taken 44 weeks after starting pembrolizumab. The receptor source for this set is an adult with mismatch repair-deficient cancer.

The V gene is TRBV6-5, the J gene TRBJ2-7; 7 nucleotides line up with TRBD1. V shed 0 bases and J 2 bases; nucleotides not matched to a gene: 4. CDR3 length: 15 amino acids. Germline loops: CDR1 MNHEY, CDR2 SVGAGI. The CDR3 DNA sequence: TGTGCCAGCAGTTACTCGAGGCAGGGGGCCTACGAGCAGTACTTC. This encodes CASSYSRQGAYEQYF.

This clone has a handful of counts. The rearrangement joins TRBV28 to TRBJ2-7; D possibly uses TRBD1 or TRBD2 (5 bases each). Per germline, CDR1 MDHEN and CDR2 SYDVKM. V was shortened by 8 bases and J by 3 bases, with 5 bases between the two germline ends. The CDR3 loop spans 10 amino acids. CDR3 in amino acids: CASGGYEQYF. CDR3 sequence (DNA): TGTGCCAGCGGGGGCTACGAGCAGTACTTC.

The chain combines TRBV11-2 with TRBJ2-5, with 13 bases that match TRBD2. The junction had 7 bases not matched to a gene; V was cut back by 5 bases and J by 4 bases. The CDR3 sequence is 16 residues long. Germline V CDR1 and CDR2: SGHAT, FQNNGV. The CDR3 DNA reads as TGTGCCAGCAGCACCACTAGCGGGAGGGCTCGAGAGACCCAGTACTTC. The encoded protein is CASSTTSGRARETQYF.

This clone was seen ten or more times. The chain uses TRBV7-2 and TRBJ1-5; D is possibly TRBD1 (5 bases). With 2 bases removed from V and 0 bases from J, the gap between germline ends came to 8 bases. Germline V lookup: CDR1 SGHTA, CDR2 FQGNSA. CDR3 size: 15 residues. CDR3 sequence reads: CASSLLGLSNQPQHF. In DNA form, the CDR3 reads TGTGCCAGCAGCTTATTGGGACTTAGCAATCAGCCCCAGCATTTT.

The chain carries TRBV4-3 and TRBJ2-5, with D tentatively TRBD1 (6 bases). The CDR3 extends over 14 amino acids. Germline V gene lookup returns CDR1 LGHNA and CDR2 YSLEER. V was shortened by 4 bases and J by 5 bases, with 14 bases between the two germline ends. The CDR3 DNA reads TGCGCCAGCAGCCTAACGACAGGCGGGGAGACCCAGTACTTC. Its translation: CASSLTTGGETQYF.

The CDR3 region has the DNA TGTGCCAGCAGCTTGGTTCGGGCGGACGAGCAGTACTTC. This encodes CASSLVRADEQYF. This sequence joins TRBV5-8 and TRBJ2-7, with no clear D. This CDR3 spans 13 amino acids. V lost 0 bases and J lost 5, with 9 bases in between. Germline V gives CDR1 SGHTS, CDR2 YDEGEE. Together with reference TRBV5-8 and TRBJ2-7, the CDR3 gives the full variable domain: EAGVTQSPTHLIKTRGQQATLRCSPISGHTSVYWYQQALGLGLQFLLWYDEGEERNRGNFPPRFSGRQFPNYSSELNVNALELEDSALYLCASSLVRADEQYFGPGTRLTVT.

This chain uses TRBV19 with TRBJ2-2; D is uncertain. Deletions cut 9 bases from V and 2 bases from J, with 16 bases between. Germline-derived CDR1 and CDR2 are LNHDA and SQIVND (reference sequence). The CDR3 loop spans 15 amino acids. The CDR3 is CASGMDPLNTGELFF. The CDR3 DNA sequence: TGTGCCAGCGGCATGGACCCCCTAAACACCGGGGAGCTGTTTTTT.

This clone appeared a few times. The J gene is TRBJ2-2, the V gene TRBV21-1. TRBV21-1 is listed as a pseudogene. The CDR3 spans 14 residues. DNA of the CDR3: TGTGCCAGCAGCTTTGAGAGTTGGGCCGGGGAGCTGTTTTTT. This codes for CASSFESWAGELFF.

This chain uses TRBV7-9 with TRBJ2-3; D possibly matches TRBD1 or TRBD2 (5 bases each). Trimming took off 4 bases at V and 9 bases at J, with 20 bases between the two ends. This CDR3 comprises 15 residues. Germline lookup yields CDR1 SEHNR and CDR2 FQNEAQ (reference sequence). CDR3 sequence: CASSSLRDSRRTQYF. The CDR3 DNA follows: TGTGCCAGCAGCTCATTACGAGACAGCCGGAGGACGCAGTATTTT.

V is TRBV7-3 and J is TRBJ2-2, with D possibly TRBD1 on 5 matching bases. V lost 5 bases to trimming and J lost 4 bases, with 14 bases between them. This CDR3 region has 15 residues. The germline V gene encodes CDR1 SGHTA and CDR2 FQGTGA. CDR3 region: CASSPDSLGTGELFF. The CDR3 DNA is TGTGCCAGCAGCCCTGACAGTTTAGGCACCGGGGAGCTGTTTTTT.

The chain couples TRBV27 to TRBJ2-3; 11 positions match TRBD2. The V gene end was trimmed by 4 bases and the J gene end by 0 bases; junction bases not matched to a gene: 3. Per germline, CDR1 MNHEY and CDR2 SMNVEV (reference sequence). The CDR3 runs 16 residues. The CDR3 DNA sequence: TGTGCCAGCAGTTGGCTAGCGGGAGGTAGCACAGATACGCAGTATTTT. Protein sequence: CASSWLAGGSTDTQYF.

This sequence joins TRBV9 and TRBJ1-1; D is uncertain. Deletions cut 0 bases from V and 4 bases from J, with 10 bases between. Germline CDR1 is SGDLS and CDR2 is YYNGEE. The CDR3 has 14 residues. This CDR3 is CASSVALAGTEAFF. The CDR3 DNA reads as TGTGCCAGCAGCGTAGCCTTGGCAGGCACTGAAGCTTTCTTT. Together with reference TRBV9 and TRBJ1-1, the CDR3 gives the full variable domain: DSGVTQTPKHLITATGQRVTLRCSPRSGDLSVYWYQQSLDQGLQFLIQYYNGEERAKGNILERFSAQQFPDLHSELNLSSLELGDSALYFCASSVALAGTEAFFGQGTRLTVV.

The chain is built from TRBV29-1 and TRBJ2-7; 11 bases are shared with TRBD2. The ends lost 5 bases at V and 3 bases at J; junction bases unmatched: 21. This CDR3 spans 19 amino acids. In germline, CDR1 is SQVTM, CDR2 ANQGSEA. CDR3: CSVTPGTVETSGSFYEQYF. The DNA of the CDR3 is TGCAGCGTTACGCCTGGGACAGTTGAAACTAGCGGGAGTTTCTACGAGCAGTACTTC.

The chain carries TRBV11-1 and TRBJ1-1; D is unresolved. From germline, CDR1 is SGHAT and CDR2 FQDESV (reference sequence). V lost 3 bases and J 3 bases, leaving 14 bases between the germline ends. The CDR3 contains 15 residues. The CDR3, as DNA: TGTGCCAGCAGCTTCGTACAAAGTCGGGACACTGAAGCTTTCTTT. Translating it yields CASSFVQSRDTEAFF.

This clone has just one count. The V and J genes are TRBV19 and TRBJ2-1; D possibly corresponds to TRBD2 (5 bases). The CDR3 is made up of 14 amino acids. Germline V gene lookup returns CDR1 LNHDA and CDR2 SQIVND (reference sequence). V was cut by 2 bases and J by 4 bases, with 9 bases left in between. CDR3 sequence: CASSITGTYNEQFF. Here the CDR3 DNA reads TGTGCCAGTAGTATAACGGGAACATACAATGAGCAGTTCTTC.

The chain couples TRBV30 to TRBJ1-1; no clear D. Trimming shortened V by 1 base and J by 5 bases, and 11 bases separated the two germline ends. CDR3 length equals 13 residues. Germline CDR1 is GTSNPN and CDR2 is SVGIG (reference sequence). The CDR3 reads CAWSGVGETEAFF. The CDR3, as DNA: TGTGCCTGGAGTGGGGTCGGGGAAACTGAAGCTTTCTTT.

The V gene is TRBV27, the J gene TRBJ1-5, with D perhaps TRBD1 (5 bases). Germline V gene sequence: CDR1 MNHEY, CDR2 SMNVEV (reference sequence). V was pared by 4 bases and J by 6 bases, with 13 bases between. The CDR3 is 14 amino acids. In nucleotides, the CDR3 is TGTGCCAGCAGTTCCCCAGGGTCAGCTCAGCCCCAGCATTTT. Encoded protein: CASSSPGSAQPQHF.

This rearrangement joins TRBV9 to TRBJ2-1; 8 nucleotides align to TRBD2. The CDR3 spans 15 residues. Germline lookup yields CDR1 SGDLS and CDR2 YYNGEE. The V segment lost 3 bases and the J segment 0 bases; nucleotides outside the gene matches: 2. The CDR3: CASSASGSSYNEQFF. As DNA, the CDR3 is TGTGCCAGCAGCGCCAGCGGGAGCTCCTACAATGAGCAGTTCTTC.

The V gene is TRBV7-8, the J gene TRBJ2-4, with D perhaps matching TRBD1 (5 bases). Between the trimmed V and J ends, which lost 4 bases and 1 base, there was a span of 11 bases. The CDR3 is 15 residues long. CDR1 is SGHVS, CDR2 FQNEAQ, per germline. The CDR3 coding sequence is TGTGCCAGCAGCTCCTCAGGGTTGGCCAAAAACATTCAGTACTTC. Encoded protein: CASSSSGLAKNIQYF.

The gene calls are TRBV7-2 and TRBJ2-1; 7 nucleotides align to TRBD2. The CDR3 runs to 15 residues. CDR1 is SGHTA and CDR2 is FQGNSA in the germline V gene. The V gene end was trimmed by 5 bases and the J gene end by 5 bases; junction bases not matched to a gene: 9. The CDR3 region is CASSRTGGSDNEQFF. CDR3 bases: TGTGCCAGCAGCCGAACCGGGGGGAGTGACAATGAGCAGTTCTTC.

V and J are TRBV10-3 and TRBJ1-2; 9 nucleotides align to TRBD1. The CDR3 extends over 15 amino acids. Germline V gene lookup returns CDR1 ENHRY and CDR2 SYGVKD. Trimming at V came to 2 bases and at J to 3 bases, leaving 4 bases not matched to a gene. The CDR3 region has the DNA TGTGCCATCAGTGAGATGGGACAGGGTTACTATGGCTACACCTTC. This sequence encodes CAISEMGQGYYGYTF.